Listed below are T cell receptor beta chains from one sample, sequenced in a study of T cells in Graves' hyperthyroidism and ophthalmopathy. MiXCR, run by TCRdb on the multiplex PCR reads, gives a single entry per CDR3 protein. The sample consists of around 210,000 distinct CDR3 sequences, 17% of them appearing once. The sequenced sample consisted of blood. Every receptor here comes from a woman between 50 and 59 years old with Graves' hyperthyroidism. The CDR3 runs from the conserved cysteine through the conserved F or W. Fields, in order: clone size, V gene, D gene, J gene, CDR3 protein, CDR3 DNA. The D gene is left open where the match is weak. Clone size is stated in some rows and not others, as once, few, many or a class when expanded.

few,TRBV14,TRBD2,TRBJ2-4,CASSQDLPGGPGNIQYF,TGTGCCAGCAGCCAAGATCTTCCGGGAGGGCCTGGAAACATTCAGTACTTC
many,TRBV20-1,-,TRBJ2-3,CSVDRGDTQYF,TGCAGTGTTGATAGGGGAGATACGCAGTATTTT
many,TRBV20-1,-,TRBJ2-1,CSARDLRFNEQFF,TGCAGTGCTAGAGATCTTCGATTCAATGAGCAGTTCTTC
-,TRBV4-2,TRBD1,TRBJ1-2,CASSQSPGQGLYGYTF,TGTGCCAGCAGCCAATCTCCGGGACAGGGGCTCTATGGCTACACCTTC
few,TRBV2,-,TRBJ2-3,CASNPRVHTDTQYF,TGTGCCAGCAATCCTCGTGTACACACAGATACGCAGTATTTT
many,TRBV12-3/TRBV12-4,-,TRBJ2-7,CASSLRGGIGEQYF,TGTGCCAGCAGTTTAAGGGGGGGCATCGGCGAGCAGTACTTC
many,TRBV20-1,TRBD2,TRBJ2-1,CSARGLSGNSYNEQFF,TGCAGTGCTAGGGGCTTAAGCGGGAACTCCTACAATGAGCAGTTCTTC
many,TRBV27,-,TRBJ2-7,CASSLRQPLGYEQYF,TGTGCCAGCAGTTTAAGGCAGCCCTTGGGCTACGAGCAGTACTTC
many,TRBV2,-,TRBJ1-1,CASSPETSTEAFF,TGTGCCAGCAGTCCAGAGACTAGCACTGAAGCTTTCTTT
few,TRBV7-9,TRBD2,TRBJ2-1,CASSLVGLQSSYNEQFF,TGTGCCAGCAGCTTAGTGGGACTACAGAGCTCCTACAATGAGCAGTTCTTC
few,TRBV2,-,TRBJ2-5,CASSVVLQETQYF,TGTGCCAGCAGTGTGGTACTTCAAGAGACCCAGTACTTC
many,TRBV15,TRBD1,TRBJ1-5,CATSRKTGGDQPQHF,TGTGCCACCAGCAGAAAGACAGGGGGTGATCAGCCCCAGCATTTT
many,TRBV27,TRBD1,TRBJ1-1,CASYGTVNTEAFF,TGTGCCAGCTACGGGACAGTGAACACTGAAGCTTTCTTT
few,TRBV27,-,TRBJ1-5,CASSLGGSNQPQHF,TGTGCCAGCAGTTTGGGGGGGAGCAATCAGCCCCAGCATTTT
many,TRBV7-9,-,TRBJ2-1,CASSLGGRTIYNEQFF,TGTGCCAGCAGCTTAGGAGGCCGGACCATCTACAATGAGCAGTTCTTC
many,TRBV2,-,TRBJ2-2,CASSERPTGELFF,TGTGCCAGCAGTGAGAGGCCCACCGGGGAGCTGTTTTTT
few,TRBV19,TRBD1,TRBJ1-5,CATTGTDYSNQPQHF,TGTGCCACCACCGGGACAGATTATAGCAATCAGCCCCAGCATTTT
many,TRBV7-2,-,TRBJ1-3,CASSLLWVGSGNTIYF,TGTGCCAGCAGCTTACTCTGGGTGGGGTCTGGAAACACCATATATTTT
many,TRBV19,-,TRBJ1-1,CASSIGGFDTEAFF,TGTGCCAGTAGTATTGGGGGATTTGACACTGAAGCTTTCTTT
few,TRBV5-1,TRBD2,TRBJ2-7,CASSSAGGGRNEQYF,TGCGCCAGCAGCTCGGCAGGCGGGGGGCGGAACGAGCAGTACTTC
many,TRBV12-3/TRBV12-4,-,TRBJ1-5,CASRLGLSNQPQHF,TGTGCCAGCAGGCTGGGCCTTAGCAATCAGCCCCAGCATTTT
many,TRBV20-1,TRBD1,TRBJ1-1,CSARVGGQLMNTEAFF,TGCAGTGCTAGAGTAGGGGGACAGCTCATGAACACTGAAGCTTTCTTT
-,TRBV20-1,-,TRBJ2-7,CSARDRGPESYEQYF,TGCAGTGCTAGAGATCGGGGGCCGGAATCCTACGAGCAGTACTTC
many,TRBV28,-,TRBJ1-4,CASSWRGNEKLFF,TGTGCCAGCAGTTGGCGAGGGAATGAAAAACTGTTTTTT
-,TRBV27,TRBD1,TRBJ2-4,CASSRAGGKNIQYF,TGTGCCAGCAGTCGAGCAGGGGGCAAAAACATTCAGTACTTC
many,TRBV20-1,TRBD1,TRBJ2-3,CSARRQGDTQYF,TGCAGTGCCCGCAGACAGGGCGATACGCAGTATTTT
many,TRBV20-1,-,TRBJ2-4,CSARETGSSKNIQYF,TGCAGTGCTAGGGAAACAGGGTCCAGCAAAAACATTCAGTACTTC
-,TRBV12-3/TRBV12-4,-,TRBJ1-1,CASRQPMGTEAFF,TGTGCCAGCAGACAACCCATGGGGACTGAAGCTTTCTTT
many,TRBV6-6,TRBD2,TRBJ2-1,CASSYSVAGGGPNEQFF,TGTGCCAGCAGTTACTCAGTAGCGGGAGGGGGACCCAATGAGCAGTTCTTC
few,TRBV3-1,TRBD1,TRBJ2-2,CASGTVRTGELFF,TGTGCCAGCGGGACAGTTCGGACCGGGGAGCTGTTTTTT
many,TRBV7-3,-,TRBJ2-7,CASSSGSSYEQYF,TGTGCCAGCAGCTCGGGCAGCTCCTACGAGCAGTACTTC
many,TRBV30,TRBD1,TRBJ2-5,CAWSVTGDRVYF,TGTGCCTGGAGTGTAACCGGGGACAGGGTCTACTTC
many,TRBV7-8,TRBD2,TRBJ2-7,CASSLGLADEQYF,TGTGCCAGCAGCTTGGGACTAGCAGACGAGCAGTACTTC
many,TRBV12-5,-,TRBJ2-1,CASGRSAAGTEQFF,TGTGCTAGTGGTCGGAGTGCGGCAGGAACTGAGCAGTTCTTC
many,TRBV24-1,-,TRBJ2-5,CATSDLAETQYF,TGTGCCACCAGTGATCTCGCGGAGACCCAGTACTTC
-,TRBV10-1,-,TRBJ1-1,CASRISRDSEAFF,TGCGCCAGCAGAATAAGCAGGGATTCTGAAGCTTTCTTT
-,TRBV11-3,-,TRBJ1-4,CASSFIGDRANEKLFF,TGTGCCAGCAGCTTTATCGGGGACCGGGCTAATGAAAAACTGTTTTTT
few,TRBV5-4,TRBD2,TRBJ2-7,CASRRGASGTPTGEQYF,TGTGCCAGCCGCCGGGGGGCTAGCGGGACCCCTACGGGAGAGCAGTACTTC
-,TRBV27,-,TRBJ1-1,CVSSFNRDTEAFF,TGTGTCAGCTCCTTTAACAGGGACACTGAAGCTTTCTTT
-,TRBV3-1,-,TRBJ1-3,CASSQPRVISGNTIYF,TGTGCCAGCAGCCAACCCAGGGTAATCTCTGGAAACACCATATATTTT
many,TRBV12-3/TRBV12-4,TRBD2,TRBJ2-7,CASGGLAPYEQYF,TGTGCCAGCGGAGGACTAGCCCCCTACGAGCAGTACTTC
-,TRBV6-1,-,TRBJ1-4,CASSEGGLGVKLFF,TGTGCCAGCAGTGAAGGAGGGTTAGGGGTAAAACTGTTTTTT
many,TRBV7-2,-,TRBJ2-5,CASSPQGPGDQYF,TGTGCCAGCAGCCCCCAGGGACCGGGAGACCAGTACTTC
-,TRBV5-1,-,TRBJ1-1,CASSLGAASEGTEAFF,TGCGCCAGCAGCTTGGGGGCAGCCTCTGAGGGAACTGAAGCTTTCTTT
many,TRBV27,TRBD1,TRBJ2-7,CASGTVSYEQYF,TGTGCCAGCGGGACAGTTTCCTACGAGCAGTACTTC
few,TRBV5-1,TRBD2,TRBJ2-5,CASSLSAVPLAGEPQETQYF,TGCGCCAGCAGCTTGTCTGCAGTACCACTAGCGGGAGAACCTCAAGAGACCCAGTACTTC
-,TRBV12-5,-,TRBJ2-3,CASGSSGSDTQYF,TGTGCTAGTGGTTCTTCGGGGTCCGATACGCAGTATTTT
many,TRBV28,TRBD1,TRBJ2-6,CASSLGTGGAAGANVLTF,TGTGCCAGCAGTTTAGGGACAGGGGGCGCGGCAGGGGCCAACGTCCTGACTTTC
-,TRBV29-1,-,TRBJ2-7,CSVIPGLVYEQYF,TGCAGCGTCATACCGGGACTGGTCTACGAGCAGTACTTC
few,TRBV7-2,TRBD1,TRBJ1-2,CASSLGVVADRDNYGYTF,TGTGCCAGCAGCTTAGGGGTCGTGGCGGACAGGGATAACTATGGCTACACCTTC
many,TRBV2,-,TRBJ2-1,CASSLRTENEQFF,TGTGCCAGCAGTCTTAGGACGGAAAATGAGCAGTTCTTC
few,TRBV10-3,-,TRBJ1-6,CASRRDNNNSPLHF,TGTGCCAGCCGCCGGGACAACAATAATTCACCCCTCCACTTT
many,TRBV9,TRBD1,TRBJ1-1,CASSPDPGTVNTEAFF,TGTGCCAGCAGCCCCGACCCCGGGACAGTTAACACTGAAGCTTTCTTT
few,TRBV7-6,TRBD2,TRBJ2-7,CASSSLTSGRAPYEQYF,TGTGCCAGCAGCTCCTTAACTAGCGGGAGGGCCCCCTACGAGCAGTACTTC